This TCR beta chain stems from a study of T cells after yellow fever vaccination. The CDR3 totals 13 residues. The V end lost 6 bases, the J end lost 5 bases, and 12 bases lay between the germline ends. From germline, CDR1 is MNHEY and CDR2 SVGEGT. Study-wide findings and caveats: Though weaker, the secondary response peaked faster, on day 5 versus 15. Some clonotypes were seen in both the CD4 and the CD8 compartments. These made up a small share and likely arose from convergent recombination.

One entry per CDR3 protein results from TCRdb running MiXCR on the 5' RACE reads. Of 600,000 to 750,000 distinct CDR3 sequences listed, 9% to 15% are singletons. To note about this clonotype: Its antigen is currently unknown.

The V gene is TRBV6-2 or TRBV6-3, the J gene TRBJ2-3, with no clear D. Material: PBMCs, obtained on the day of the yellow fever booster vaccination. This sequence was found in a young man who received the YFV17D yellow fever vaccine. CDR3: CASRMIAGDTQYF. Here the CDR3 DNA reads TGTGCCAGCAGGATGATAGCAGGAGATACGCAGTATTTT.